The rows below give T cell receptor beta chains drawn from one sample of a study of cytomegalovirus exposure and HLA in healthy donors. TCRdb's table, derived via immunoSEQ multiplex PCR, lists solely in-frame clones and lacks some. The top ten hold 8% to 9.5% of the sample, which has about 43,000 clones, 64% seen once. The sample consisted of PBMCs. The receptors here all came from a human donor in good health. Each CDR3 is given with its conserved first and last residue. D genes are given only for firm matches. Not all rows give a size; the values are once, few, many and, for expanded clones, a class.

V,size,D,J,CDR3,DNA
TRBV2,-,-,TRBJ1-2,CASSQRVSSFYGYTF,TGTGCCAGCAGCCAGAGGGTCTCCTCTTTCTATGGCTACACCTTC
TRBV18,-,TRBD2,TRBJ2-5,CASSPLPGGGETQYF,TGTGCCAGCTCACCCCTCCCTGGCGGGGGAGAGACCCAGTACTTC
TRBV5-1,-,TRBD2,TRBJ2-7,CASSRGSSGGNYEQYF,TGCGCCAGCAGCAGGGGGTCTAGCGGGGGAAACTACGAGCAGTACTTC
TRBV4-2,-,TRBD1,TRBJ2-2,CASSRDRGSGELFF,TGTGCCAGCAGCCGGGACAGGGGGTCCGGGGAGCTGTTTTTT
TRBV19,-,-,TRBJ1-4,CASGSEVKLFF,TGTGCCAGTGGGTCGGAGGTAAAACTGTTTTTT
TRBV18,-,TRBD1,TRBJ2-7,CASSPTTGLVGEQYF,TGTGCCAGCTCACCCACGACAGGGTTGGTTGGCGAGCAGTACTTC
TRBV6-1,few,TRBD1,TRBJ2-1,CASSEGRTGPEQFF,TGTGCCAGCAGTGAAGGCAGGACAGGCCCTGAGCAGTTCTTC
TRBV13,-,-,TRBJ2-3,CASSLSETYTDTQYF,TGTGCCAGCAGCTTAAGCGAGACCTACACAGATACGCAGTATTTT
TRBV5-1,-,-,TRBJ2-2,CASSLALDTGELFF,TGCGCCAGCAGCTTGGCACTGGACACCGGGGAGCTGTTTTTT
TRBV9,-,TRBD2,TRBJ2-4,CASSVGVAGGRQYF,TGTGCCAGCAGCGTAGGGGTAGCGGGGGGCCGACAGTACTTC
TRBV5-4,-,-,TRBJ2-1,CASSLDRGGLYNEQFF,TGTGCCAGCAGCTTGGACAGGGGGGGACTTTACAATGAGCAGTTCTTC
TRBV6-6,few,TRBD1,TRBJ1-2,CASSYWTGGNYGYTF,TGTGCCAGCAGTTATTGGACAGGGGGCAACTATGGCTACACCTTC
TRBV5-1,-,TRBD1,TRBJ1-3,CASSFFPPRQGFGNTIYF,TGCGCCAGCAGCTTCTTCCCTCCCCGACAGGGCTTTGGAAACACCATATATTTT
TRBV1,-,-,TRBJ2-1,CTSSQWTGRNEQFF,TGCACCAGCAGCCAGTGGACAGGGAGGAATGAGCAGTTCTTC
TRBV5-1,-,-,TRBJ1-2,CASSLSANYGYTF,TGCGCCAGCAGCTTGTCAGCTAACTATGGCTACACCTTC
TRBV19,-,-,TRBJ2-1,CASSLGTQYNEQFF,TGTGCCAGTAGTCTCGGGACACAATACAATGAGCAGTTCTTC
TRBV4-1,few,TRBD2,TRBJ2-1,CASSQRLAGALGGNEQFF,TGCGCCAGCAGCCAAAGACTAGCGGGGGCCCTAGGGGGCAATGAGCAGTTCTTC
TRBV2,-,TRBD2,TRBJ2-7,CASRLAGGLYEQYF,TGTGCCAGCAGGCTAGCGGGGGGCTTATACGAGCAGTACTTC
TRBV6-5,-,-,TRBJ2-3,CASTVGGGSPDTQYF,TGTGCCAGCACCGTGGGAGGGGGATCTCCCGATACGCAGTATTTT
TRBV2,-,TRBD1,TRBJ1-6,CASGQTGGSYNSPLHF,TGTGCCAGCGGCCAGACAGGGGGCTCCTATAATTCACCCCTCCACTTT
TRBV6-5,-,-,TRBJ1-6,CASSPRFNSPLHF,TGTGCCAGCAGCCCCAGGTTCAATTCACCCCTCCACTTT
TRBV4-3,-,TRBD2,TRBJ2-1,CASSRTGTKGGEQFF,TGCGCCAGCAGCCGGACCGGGACTAAGGGAGGTGAGCAGTTCTTC
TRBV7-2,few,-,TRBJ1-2,CASSLATSIENYGYTF,TGTGCCAGCAGCTTAGCAACGTCGATAGAAAACTATGGCTACACCTTC
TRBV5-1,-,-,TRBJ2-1,CASSQDGGPYNEQFF,TGCGCCAGCAGCCAGGACGGGGGGCCCTACAATGAGCAGTTCTTC
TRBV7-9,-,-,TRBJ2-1,CASSTTPGSYNEQFF,TGTGCCAGCAGTACTACCCCGGGCTCCTACAATGAGCAGTTCTTC
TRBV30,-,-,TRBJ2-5,CAWFGGGRRRETQYF,TGTGCCTGGTTCGGCGGAGGACGAAGGAGAGAGACCCAGTACTTC
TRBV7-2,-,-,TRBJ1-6,CASSLSGRSLHF,TGTGCCAGCAGCTTATCGGGTAGGTCCCTCCACTTT
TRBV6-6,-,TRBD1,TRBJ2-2,CASSSGQGGTGELFF,TGTGCCAGCAGTTCGGGACAGGGGGGTACCGGGGAGCTGTTTTTT